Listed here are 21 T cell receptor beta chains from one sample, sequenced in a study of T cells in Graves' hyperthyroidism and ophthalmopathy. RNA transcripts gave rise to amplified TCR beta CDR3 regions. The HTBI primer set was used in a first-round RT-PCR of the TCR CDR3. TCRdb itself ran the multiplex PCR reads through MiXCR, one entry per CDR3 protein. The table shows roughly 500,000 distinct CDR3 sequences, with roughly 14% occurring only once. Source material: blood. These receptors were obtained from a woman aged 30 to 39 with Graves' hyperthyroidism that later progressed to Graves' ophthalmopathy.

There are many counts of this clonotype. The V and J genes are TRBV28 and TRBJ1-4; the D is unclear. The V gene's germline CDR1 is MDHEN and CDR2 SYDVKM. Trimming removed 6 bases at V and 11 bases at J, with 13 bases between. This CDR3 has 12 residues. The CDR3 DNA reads TGTGCCAGCAGCTACCCGTCGGGGAAACTGTTTTTT. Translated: CASSYPSGKLFF.

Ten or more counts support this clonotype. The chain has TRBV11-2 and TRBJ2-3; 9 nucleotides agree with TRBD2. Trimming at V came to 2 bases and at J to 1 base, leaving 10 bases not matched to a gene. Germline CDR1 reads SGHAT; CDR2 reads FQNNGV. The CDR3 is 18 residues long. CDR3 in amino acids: CASSLRRGRGGGTDTQYF. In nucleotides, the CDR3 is TGTGCCAGCAGCTTACGGCGCGGGAGGGGCGGGGGCACAGATACGCAGTATTTT.

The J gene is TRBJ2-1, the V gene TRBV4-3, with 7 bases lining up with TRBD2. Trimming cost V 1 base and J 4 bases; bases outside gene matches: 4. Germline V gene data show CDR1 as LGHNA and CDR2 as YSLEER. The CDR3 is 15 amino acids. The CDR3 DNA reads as TGCGCCAGCAGCCAAGTAGGGGAGGGGTACAATGAGCAGTTCTTC. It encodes CASSQVGEGYNEQFF.

DNA of the CDR3: TGTGCCAGCAGCCAAGACCTCTTTGTAGACGCCTATGGCTACACCTTC. As protein: CASSQDLFVDAYGYTF. This sequence joins TRBV4-2 and TRBJ1-2, with unresolved D. V was cut by 0 bases and J by 4 bases, with 15 bases left in between. This CDR3 comprises 16 residues. Germline V gene sequence: CDR1 LGHNA, CDR2 YNFKEQ.

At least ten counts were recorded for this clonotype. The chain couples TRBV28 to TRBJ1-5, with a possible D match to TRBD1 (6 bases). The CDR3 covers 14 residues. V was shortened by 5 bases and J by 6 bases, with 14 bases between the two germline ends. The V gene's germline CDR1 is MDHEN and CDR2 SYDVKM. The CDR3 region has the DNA TGTGCCAGCAGTCCCCGGGAGGGGGGTCAGCCCCAGCATTTT. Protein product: CASSPREGGQPQHF. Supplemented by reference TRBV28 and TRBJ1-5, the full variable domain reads DVKVTQSSRYLVKRTGEKVFLECVQDMDHENMFWYRQDPGLGLRLIYFSYDVKMKEKGDIPEGYSVSREKKERFSLILESASTNQTSMYLCASSPREGGQPQHFGDGTRLSIL.

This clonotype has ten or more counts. CDR3 region: CSARTIADWETQYF. The CDR3 region has the DNA TGCAGTGCTAGGACGATAGCGGACTGGGAGACCCAGTACTTC. The rearrangement uses TRBV20-1 and TRBJ2-5; the D gene is possibly TRBD2 (6 bases). The CDR3 spans 14 residues. V was pared by 3 bases and J by 5 bases, with 16 bases between. CDR1 and CDR2 (germline): DFQATT, SNEGSKA (reference sequence).

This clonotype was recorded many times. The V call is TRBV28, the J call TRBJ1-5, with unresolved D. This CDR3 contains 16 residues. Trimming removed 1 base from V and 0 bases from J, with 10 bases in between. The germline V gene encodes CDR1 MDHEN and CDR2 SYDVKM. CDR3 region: CASSLSVLHSNQPQHF. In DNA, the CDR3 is TGTGCCAGCAGTTTATCGGTTCTCCATAGCAATCAGCCCCAGCATTTT.

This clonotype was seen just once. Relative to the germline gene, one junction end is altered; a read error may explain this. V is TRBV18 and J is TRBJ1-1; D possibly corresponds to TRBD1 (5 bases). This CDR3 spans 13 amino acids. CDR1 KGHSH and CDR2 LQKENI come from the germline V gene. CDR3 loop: CARSLGQNTEAFF. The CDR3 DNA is TGCGCTAGATCTCTCGGACAGAACACTGAAGCTTTCTTT. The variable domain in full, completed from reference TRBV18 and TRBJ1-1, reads NAGVMQNPRHLVRRRGQEARLRCSPMKGHSHVYWYRQLPEEGLKFMVYLQKENIIDESGMPKERFSAEFPKEGPSILRIQQVVRGDSAAYFCARSLGQNTEAFFGQGTRLTVV.

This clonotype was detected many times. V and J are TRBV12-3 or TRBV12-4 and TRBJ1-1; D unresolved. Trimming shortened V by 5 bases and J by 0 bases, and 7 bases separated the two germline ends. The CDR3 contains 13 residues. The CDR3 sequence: CASSPQLNTEAFF. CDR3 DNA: TGTGCCAGCAGTCCTCAATTGAACACTGAAGCTTTCTTT.

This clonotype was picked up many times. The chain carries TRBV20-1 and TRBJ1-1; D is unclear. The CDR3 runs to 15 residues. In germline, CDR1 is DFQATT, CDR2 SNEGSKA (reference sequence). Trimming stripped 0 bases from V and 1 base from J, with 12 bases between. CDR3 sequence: CSARDPRTQNTEAFF. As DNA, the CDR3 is TGCAGTGCTAGAGATCCAAGGACTCAGAACACTGAAGCTTTCTTT.

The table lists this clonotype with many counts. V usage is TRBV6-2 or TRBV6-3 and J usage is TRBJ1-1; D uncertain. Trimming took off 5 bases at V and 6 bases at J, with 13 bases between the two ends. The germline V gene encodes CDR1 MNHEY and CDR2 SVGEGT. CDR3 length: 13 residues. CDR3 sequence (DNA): TGTGCCAGCAGTGGCCAGACGGCGGCTGAAGCTTTCTTT. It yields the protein CASSGQTAAEAFF.

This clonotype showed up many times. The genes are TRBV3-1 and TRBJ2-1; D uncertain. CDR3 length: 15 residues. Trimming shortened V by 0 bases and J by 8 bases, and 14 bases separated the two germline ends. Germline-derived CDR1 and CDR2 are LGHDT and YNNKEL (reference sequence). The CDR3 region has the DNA TGTGCCAGCAGCCAAGATCCAGCGAATGTCTATGAGCAGTTCTTC. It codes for CASSQDPANVYEQFF.

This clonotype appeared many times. This CDR3 is CASSGNYGNEQFF. As DNA, the CDR3 is TGTGCCAGCAGCGGGAATTACGGCAATGAGCAGTTCTTC. The rearrangement links TRBV11-2 to TRBJ2-1; D not certain. Germline CDR1 and CDR2: SGHAT and FQNNGV. V lost 5 bases, J lost 6 bases, and 11 bases lay in between. The length of the CDR3 is 13 residues.

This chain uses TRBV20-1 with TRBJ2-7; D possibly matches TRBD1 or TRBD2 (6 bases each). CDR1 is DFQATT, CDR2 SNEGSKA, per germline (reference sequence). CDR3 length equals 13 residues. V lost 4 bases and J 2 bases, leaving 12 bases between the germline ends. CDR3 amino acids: CSANRDLAYEQYF. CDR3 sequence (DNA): TGCAGTGCTAACAGGGACTTAGCCTACGAGCAGTACTTC.

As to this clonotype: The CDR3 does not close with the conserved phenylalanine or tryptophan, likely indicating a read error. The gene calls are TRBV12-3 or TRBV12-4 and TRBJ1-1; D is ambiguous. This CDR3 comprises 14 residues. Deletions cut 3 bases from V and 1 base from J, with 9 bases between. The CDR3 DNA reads TGTGCCAGCAGTTTGGCGCTTAAGAACACTGAAGCTTTCCTT. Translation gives CASSLALKNTEAFL.

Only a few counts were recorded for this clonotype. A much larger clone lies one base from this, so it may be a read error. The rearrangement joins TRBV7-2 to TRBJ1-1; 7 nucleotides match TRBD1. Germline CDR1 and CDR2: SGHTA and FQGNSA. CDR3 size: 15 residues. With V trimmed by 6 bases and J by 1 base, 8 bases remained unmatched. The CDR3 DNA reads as TGTGCCAGCAGATACATCGGGACAGCGAACACTGAAGCTTTCTTT. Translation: CASRYIGTANTEAFF.

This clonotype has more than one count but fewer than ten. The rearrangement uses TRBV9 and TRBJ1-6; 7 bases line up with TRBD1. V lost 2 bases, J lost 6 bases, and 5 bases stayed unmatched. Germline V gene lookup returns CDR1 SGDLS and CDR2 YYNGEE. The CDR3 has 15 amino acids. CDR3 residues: CASSVRDRFNSPLHF. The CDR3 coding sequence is TGTGCCAGCAGCGTCCGGGACAGATTTAATTCACCCCTCCACTTT.

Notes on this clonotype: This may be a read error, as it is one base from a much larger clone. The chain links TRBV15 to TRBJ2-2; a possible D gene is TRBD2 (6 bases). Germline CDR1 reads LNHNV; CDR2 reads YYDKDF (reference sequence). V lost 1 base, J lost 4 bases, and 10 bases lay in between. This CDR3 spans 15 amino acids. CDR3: CATSRGLVSTGELFF. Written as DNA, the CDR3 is TGTGCCACCAGCAGAGGACTAGTGAGCACCGGGGAGCTGTTTTTT.

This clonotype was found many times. The CDR3 DNA reads TGTGCCAGCAGTTGGACAGGCTATGGCTACACCTTC. This sequence encodes CASSWTGYGYTF. V is TRBV28 and J is TRBJ1-2, with TRBD1 identical over 7 bases. CDR1 MDHEN and CDR2 SYDVKM come from the germline V gene. V was pared by 4 bases and J by 4 bases, with 0 bases of the junction left unmatched. This CDR3 is built from 12 residues.

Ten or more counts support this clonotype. As DNA, the CDR3 is TGCAGCGTTGAAGGGCACCTAAGCTCCTACAATGAGCAGTTCTTC. This translates into CSVEGHLSSYNEQFF. The chain combines TRBV29-1 with TRBJ2-1; no firm D call. The CDR3 length is 15 residues. Trimming left V 1 base short and J 0 bases short, with 10 bases between. Germline loops: CDR1 SQVTM, CDR2 ANQGSEA.

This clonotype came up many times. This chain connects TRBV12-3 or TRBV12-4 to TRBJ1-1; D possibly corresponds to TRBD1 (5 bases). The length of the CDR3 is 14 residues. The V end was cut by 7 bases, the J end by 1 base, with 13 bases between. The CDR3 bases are TGTGCCAGCACCGCGACAGTGGGGAACACTGAAGCTTTCTTT. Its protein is CASTATVGNTEAFF.